This T cell receptor (beta chain) was documented in a study of shared clonotypes between healthy human individuals. Terminally differentiated effector memory CD45RA+ cells were excluded from the naive CD8 cells, which were CD45RO-negative and positively selected for CCR7. This clone was detected only a few times. The table came from immunoSEQ multiplex PCR; TCRdb's copy has only in-frame clones and leaves some out. The data hold about 700,000 clones, with roughly nine tenths observed a single time. The sample taken for sequencing was naive CD8+ T cells sorted from blood. The receptor comes from a man aged 30 to 39 in good health.

The CDR3 here is CASSYWPGSSNQPQHF. CDR3 nucleotide sequence: TGTGCCAGCAGTTACTGGCCGGGATCTAGCAATCAGCCCCAGCATTTT. V usage is TRBV6-6 and J usage is TRBJ1-5, with unresolved D. CDR3 size: 16 residues. Trimming shortened V by 1 base and J by 0 bases, and 10 bases separated the two germline ends. Germline V CDR1 and CDR2: MNHNY, SVGAGI (reference sequence).